This T cell receptor beta chain was documented in a study of glioma-infiltrating T cells. Study-wide results and caveats: Non-neoplastic patients had below-expected tissue-blood divergence, while all gliomas exceeded expectation.

This CDR3 spans 15 amino acids. After removal of 7 bases from V and 5 bases from J, the junction contained 15 bases not matched to a gene. Germline values: CDR1 DFQATT, CDR2 SNEGSKA (reference sequence). Regarding this clonotype: The antigen remains unidentified.

The iRepertoire nested amplicon-rescue multiplex PCR amplified TCR alpha and beta CDR3s from RNA. For one-step reverse transcription and amplification, about 85-400 ng of tissue mRNA or PBMC total RNA was used. TCRdb re-analysed the multiplex PCR reads in MiXCR, keeping a single row per CDR3 protein. The table shows tens of thousands of distinct CDR3 sequences, with about 40% occurring only once. The specimen was glioma tissue, nonneoplastic brain tissue, or PBMCs (not recorded which). The receptor was isolated from a human donor with low-grade glioma or glioblastoma, undergoing nonglioma brain surgery, or in good health (not recorded which). The genes are TRBV20-1 and TRBJ2-5; TRBD2 matches 8 bases. CDR3 DNA: TGCAGTGTTCCGACTAGCGTGGGGGTCTGGGAGACCCAGTACTTC. This sequence encodes CSVPTSVGVWETQYF.